This TCR beta chain was retrieved from a study of T cell repertoires in cytomegalovirus infection. Overall study: Through public TCR beta signatures, both CMV infection and matching HLA type were indicated.

This clonotype has only a few counts. The antigen is unknown. CDR3 length: 12 residues. CDR1 and CDR2 from the germline V gene are KGHSH and LQKENI. The V and J ends lost 6 bases and 6 bases respectively, with 10 bases between them. Study-wide results and caveats: Dominating the ex vivo response were TCR beta clonotypes that were CMV-specific and HLA-C-restricted.

TCRdb reprocessed the reads with MiXCR, giving one entry per CDR3 protein. The sample contains 510,000 or so distinct CDR3 sequences, about 25% of which appear only once. V and J are TRBV18 and TRBJ2-3; D not resolved. The sample taken for sequencing was PBMCs. The receptor comes from a human donor in good health (CMV status not recorded). Some clones in this sample may be carry-over from other donors' samples. CDR3 DNA sequence: TGTGCCAGCTCGGTGGGTTCGGATACGCAGTATTTT. Translating it yields CASSVGSDTQYF.